This T cell receptor beta chain is from a study of identical twins (dated by TCRdb to about 2016). Regarding the study in general: The study deep-sequenced TCR alpha and beta repertoires from monozygotic twins, unrelated adults of various ages and cord blood to test whether fetal clonotypes persist. To rule out contamination, the twin experiments were replicated at different times with different library preparation protocols. What the study reported, not specific to this receptor: Compared with coincidental sharing between unrelated individuals, out-of-frame TCR alpha sequences shared between twins had an excess of sequences with low generation probability. Conclusions relied on cross-sectional statistical analysis, since the same donors could not be followed over many years. Abundant cord blood beta clonotypes had fewer insertions, young adult naive repertoires showed a similar but weaker trend, and memory repertoires showed no such trend. Invariant T cells such as MAIT and iNKT could partly confound zero-insertion analyses, though diverse VJ usage argued against this for most clonotypes. In monozygotic twins, recombination models systematically underestimated out-of-frame TCR alpha sharing, but the models matched the sharing seen between unrelated individuals. A weaker excess of twin sharing was found in beta out-of-frame sequences because the signal-to-noise ratio was lowered by fewer shared sequences.

Only healthy Caucasian donors were included. The twin cohort consisted of three pairs of female monozygotic twins, all aged about 18 to 29 years. Positive isolation kits from Invitrogen were used to isolate the CD4+ and CD8+ T cell populations. Between the V and J ends, shortened by 5 bases and 3 bases respectively, the junction contains 8 bases. Including cysteine and phenylalanine, the CDR3 has 13 amino acids. Only the CDR3 DNA is retained, 39 bases long and in frame from the first base. CDR1 is given as SEHNR and CDR2 as FQNEAQ, both from the germline V gene (reference sequence). Library preparation used 5' RACE. Data came from an Illumina HiSeq 2000. Template switching introduced a universal primer binding site; the final cDNA contained a unique molecular identifier, enabling accurate counting of TCR cDNA molecules. Specific primers in the conserved constant-segment region were used to synthesize first-strand cDNA for the TCR alpha and beta chains. To control for contamination, every cDNA library was double barcoded, receiving both a SMART-Mk sample barcode and Illumina barcodes. TruSeq adapter sequences and Illumina sample barcodes were added in two successive PCR steps. TCR alpha and beta cDNA libraries were sequenced on the Illumina HiSeq platform with custom primers. Per the original workflow: Raw reads were processed with MiGEC to extract unique molecular identifiers, and MiXCR was used to determine CDR3 positions. Recombination models were inferred per individual with the repgenHMM and IGoR tools using an EM algorithm. Shared clonotypes were analyzed with the tcR package in R, and sharing was normalized by the product of cloneset sizes. To study raw recombination without the effects of thymic and clonal selection, out-of-frame nonproductive sequences were analyzed. TCRdb handled the public reads itself, with Q25 trimming in fastp and clone calling in MiXCR, and kept productive beta chains. CDR3 protein sequences are deduplicated, and each keeps its most common genes and DNA. The V and J calls were not made by the authors but by TCRdb's processing. This sample holds roughly 490,000 distinct CDR3 sequences; roughly an eighth were observed only once. Jointly, the top ten make up 0.8% to 1% of the sample.

With respect to this clonotype: The antigen this receptor binds is unknown. The record has no base qualities; no much larger clone is one base away.

The data also belong to a second study, concerning yellow fever vaccine responses in identical twins. As that second paper reports: According to the authors, in identical twins the way T cells responded to vaccination appeared partly convergent and partly personalized. Focusing on identical twins, the study followed the T cell clones that responded to the vaccine, and did so with precision.

The sequencing sample was made of CD4+ T cells sorted from blood. The clonotype originates from a woman in her late teens or twenties in good health. The chain is assembled from TRBV7-9 and TRBJ2-1; possibly the D gene is TRBD2, per 6 matching bases. CDR3 region: CASSRGDYNEQFF. The DNA reads as follows: TGTGCCAGCAGCCGCGGGGACTACAATGAGCAGTTCTTC. The variable domain in full, with residues beyond the CDR3 obtained from the reference TRBV7-9 and TRBJ2-1 genes, is DTGVSQNPRHKITKRGQNVTFRCDPISEHNRLYWYRQTLGQGPEFLTYFQNEAQLEKSRLLSDRFSAERPKGSFSTLEIQRTEQGDSAMYLCASSRGDYNEQFFGPGTRLTVL.